This TCR beta chain was retrieved from a study of cytomegalovirus exposure and HLA in healthy donors. This CDR3 spans 13 amino acids. Deletions cut 1 base from V and 5 bases from J, with 8 bases between. Germline V CDR1 and CDR2: SGHTA, FQGTGA. The count of this clone is one. Its antigen is as yet unknown. The study, taken as a whole, reports: TCR beta chains numbering about 160 were designated cytomegalovirus-associated. According to a subsequent analysis, TCR clusters from the first cohort were inclined to appear together in the 110 or so validation repertoires. There were some public TCRs occurring in many donors, but most TCR sequences were rare.

Method: immunoSEQ multiplex PCR; TCRdb's copy keeps in-frame clones and lacks some. The profile shows roughly 95,000 clones, about 85% of them singletons. The chain links TRBV7-3 to TRBJ1-1; no definite D call. Sequences were obtained from PBMCs. The clonotype comes from a man between 18 and 35 years old in good health and CMV-seropositive. The chain's CDR3 is CASSLSTFTEAFF. The CDR3 DNA follows: TGTGCCAGCAGCTTAAGTACTTTTACTGAAGCTTTCTTT. Filled out from reference TRBV7-3 and TRBJ1-1, the complete variable domain reads GAGVSQTPSNKVTEKGKYVELRCDPISGHTALYWYRQSLGQGPEFLIYFQGTGAADDSGLPNDRFFAVRPEGSVSTLKIQRTERGDSAVYLCASSLSTFTEAFFGQGTRLTVV.